These T cell receptor beta chains were read from a single sample in a study of shared clonotypes between healthy human individuals. Here immunoSEQ multiplex PCR was the method, and the copy in TCRdb shows in-frame clones only, minus some. Among millions of clones listed, just under 95% were seen once. Source material: naive CD8+ T cells sorted from blood. All receptors come from a man between 18 and 35 years old in good health. The CDR3 runs from the conserved cysteine through the conserved F or W. Each record gives: clone size, V gene, D gene, J gene, CDR3 protein, CDR3 DNA. A D gene is named only where the DNA matches it firmly. Size values are once, few and many counts, or a class for expanded clones, and some rows have none.

>once|TRBV13|TRBD1|TRBJ1-6
CASSAGTGDSPLHF
TGTGCCAGCAGCGCCGGGACAGGGGATTCACCCCTCCACTTT
>-|TRBV5-4|-|TRBJ1-1
CASSWGRANTEAFF
TGTGCCAGCAGCTGGGGACGGGCGAACACTGAAGCTTTCTTT
>-|TRBV11-2|-|TRBJ2-1
CASSLDLAHMDEQFF
TGTGCCAGCAGCTTAGATTTGGCCCATATGGATGAGCAGTTCTTC
>-|TRBV7-9|TRBD1|TRBJ1-1
CASSPRRGTGGNTEAFF
TGTGCCAGCAGCCCCCGTCGAGGGACAGGGGGAAACACTGAAGCTTTCTTT
>-|TRBV27|TRBD2|TRBJ2-1
CASISAGGPGYNEQFF
TGTGCCAGCATTAGCGCGGGAGGGCCCGGGTACAATGAGCAGTTCTTC
>-|TRBV19|-|TRBJ1-5
CASSPGEGNQPQHF
TGTGCCAGTTCCCCCGGGGAGGGAAATCAGCCCCAGCATTTT
>-|TRBV4-1|-|TRBJ1-4
CASSQGGRGTEKLFF
TGCGCCAGCAGCCAAGGGGGGCGGGGAACTGAAAAACTGTTTTTT
>-|TRBV7-9|TRBD1|TRBJ2-5
CASSLGTGKYQETQYF
TGTGCCAGCAGCTTAGGGACAGGGAAGTACCAAGAGACCCAGTACTTC
>-|TRBV19|TRBD2|TRBJ2-1
CASSNSRGGASNEQFF
TGTGCCAGTAGTAACTCTCGCGGGGGGGCCAGCAATGAGCAGTTCTTC
>once|TRBV11-2|TRBD2|TRBJ2-7
CASSLAAGDYYEQYF
TGTGCCAGCAGCTTGGCAGCGGGGGACTACTACGAGCAGTACTTC
>-|TRBV7-3|-|TRBJ1-1
CASPITGRVTEAFF
TGTGCCAGTCCCATTACGGGTCGGGTCACTGAAGCTTTCTTT
>-|TRBV6-1|TRBD2|TRBJ2-7
CASSEWWTSSDEQYF
TGTGCCAGCAGTGAATGGTGGACTAGTAGCGACGAGCAGTACTTC
>-|TRBV13|-|TRBJ1-1
CASSSFGSGRTEAFF
TGTGCCAGCAGCTCCTTCGGGTCGGGTAGGACTGAAGCTTTCTTT
>-|TRBV28|-|TRBJ2-4
CASSLQGKNIQYF
TGTGCCAGCAGTTTACAGGGTAAAAACATTCAGTACTTC
>once|TRBV5-8|TRBD2|TRBJ2-1
CASSWWGLAVDNEQFF
TGTGCCAGCAGCTGGTGGGGACTAGCGGTAGACAATGAGCAGTTCTTC
>-|TRBV27|TRBD1|TRBJ2-7
CASSLSTGGFYYEQYF
TGTGCCAGCAGTCTCTCGACAGGGGGCTTTTACTACGAGCAGTACTTC
>-|TRBV27|-|TRBJ2-7
CASSPRTLPYEQYF
TGTGCCAGCAGTCCTCGGACCCTTCCCTACGAGCAGTACTTC
>-|TRBV7-2|TRBD2|TRBJ2-1
CASSVTSGGANEQFF
TGTGCCAGCAGCGTCACTAGCGGGGGGGCCAATGAGCAGTTCTTC
>once|TRBV11-2|-|TRBJ2-5
CASSLRVPETQYF
TGTGCCAGCAGCTTAAGGGTCCCCGAGACCCAGTACTTC
>-|TRBV4-3|TRBD2|TRBJ2-7
CASSQGLAGHYEQYF
TGCGCCAGCAGCCAAGGACTAGCGGGACACTACGAGCAGTACTTC
>-|TRBV21-1|-|TRBJ2-3
CASSKPPGRGVIEYTDTQYF
TGTGCCAGCAGCAAACCGCCCGGGCGGGGGGTTATAGAGTACACAGATACGCAGTATTTT
>-|TRBV12-5|-|TRBJ2-7
CASGPGRTYEQYF
TGTGCTAGTGGTCCCGGACGGACCTACGAGCAGTACTTC
>-|TRBV6-6|-|TRBJ2-5
CASSYVRGPQETQYF
TGTGCCAGCAGTTACGTTCGGGGGCCCCAAGAGACCCAGTACTTC
>-|TRBV6-6|-|TRBJ2-7
CASSYRFAEEGNEQYF
TGTGCCAGCAGTTACCGATTTGCGGAGGAGGGAAACGAGCAGTACTTC
>-|TRBV9|-|TRBJ1-2
CASSAGGLSNYGYTF
TGTGCCAGCAGCGCCGGTGGACTCTCTAACTATGGCTACACCTTC
>-|TRBV25-1|-|TRBJ1-1
CASSEAGGNTEAFF
TGTGCCAGCAGTGAAGCGGGGGGTAACACTGAAGCTTTCTTT
>-|TRBV2|-|TRBJ1-6
CASSGPGLEDNSPLHF
TGTGCCAGCAGTGGTCCGGGACTCGAGGATAATTCACCCCTCCACTTT
>-|TRBV10-1|TRBD2|TRBJ2-1
CASSERASGGLAEQFF
TGCGCCAGCAGTGAGAGGGCTAGCGGGGGCCTAGCGGAGCAGTTCTTC
>-|TRBV7-7|TRBD1|TRBJ1-3
CASNYRGSGNTIYF
TGTGCTAGCAACTACAGGGGCTCTGGAAACACCATATATTTT
>-|TRBV5-6|-|TRBJ2-7
CASSSRWSYEQYF
TGTGCCAGCAGCTCCCGATGGTCCTACGAGCAGTACTTC
>once|TRBV7-2|TRBD2|TRBJ2-7
CASSFGTSSSYEQYF
TGTGCCAGCAGCTTTGGGACTAGCAGTTCCTACGAGCAGTACTTC
>-|TRBV5-1|-|TRBJ2-1
CASSLGVGSNEQFF
TGCGCCAGCAGCTTGGGGGTCGGGTCCAATGAGCAGTTCTTC
>-|TRBV7-9|-|TRBJ1-3
CASSFPRGVDSGNTIYF
TGTGCCAGCAGCTTCCCCAGAGGGGTAGATTCGGGAAACACCATATATTTT
>-|TRBV19|-|TRBJ1-1
CASSLGDGYTEAFF
TGTGCCAGTAGTCTAGGGGACGGTTACACTGAAGCTTTCTTT